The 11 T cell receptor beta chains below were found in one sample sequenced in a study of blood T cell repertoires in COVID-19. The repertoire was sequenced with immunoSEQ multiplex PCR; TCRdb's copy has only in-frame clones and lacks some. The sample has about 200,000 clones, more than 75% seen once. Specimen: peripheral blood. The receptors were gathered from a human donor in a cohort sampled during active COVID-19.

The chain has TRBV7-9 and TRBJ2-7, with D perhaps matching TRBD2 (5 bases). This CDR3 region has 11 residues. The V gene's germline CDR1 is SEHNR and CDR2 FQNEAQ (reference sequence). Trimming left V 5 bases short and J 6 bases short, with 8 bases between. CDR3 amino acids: CASSPGIEQYF. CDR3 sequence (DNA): TGTGCCAGCAGCCCGGGAATCGAGCAGTACTTC.

The chain's CDR3 is CASSPGTGGAGANVLTF. CDR3 nucleotides: TGTGCCAGCAGCCCTGGGACAGGGGGCGCTGGGGCCAACGTCCTGACTTTC. The V call is TRBV11-3, the J call TRBJ2-6, with 12 bases aligning to TRBD1. V dropped 5 bases and J dropped 2; count of bases not matched to a gene: 4. This CDR3 region has 17 residues. Germline CDR1 SGHNT, CDR2 YENEEA.

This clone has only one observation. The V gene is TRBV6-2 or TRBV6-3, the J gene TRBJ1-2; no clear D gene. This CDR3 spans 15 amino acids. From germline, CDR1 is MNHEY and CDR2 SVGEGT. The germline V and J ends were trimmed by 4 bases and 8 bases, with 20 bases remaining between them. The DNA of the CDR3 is TGTGCCAGCAGTTCCCTTGCATCGGGTCCTAGAGGCTACACCTTC. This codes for CASSSLASGPRGYTF.

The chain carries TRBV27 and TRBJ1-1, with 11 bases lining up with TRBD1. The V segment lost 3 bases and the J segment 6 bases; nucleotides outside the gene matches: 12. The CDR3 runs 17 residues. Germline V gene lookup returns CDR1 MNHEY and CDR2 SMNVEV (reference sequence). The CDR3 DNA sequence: TGTGCCAGCAGTTTCCGAGGGACAGGGGGTAAGCTATCTGAAGCTTTCTTT. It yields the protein CASSFRGTGGKLSEAFF.

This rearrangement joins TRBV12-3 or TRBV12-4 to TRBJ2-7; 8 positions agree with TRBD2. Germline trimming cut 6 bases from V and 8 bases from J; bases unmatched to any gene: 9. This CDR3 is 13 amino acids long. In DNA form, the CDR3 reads TGTGCCAGCAGGCCTGGGGGGACTAGTAAGCAGTACTTC. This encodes CASRPGGTSKQYF.

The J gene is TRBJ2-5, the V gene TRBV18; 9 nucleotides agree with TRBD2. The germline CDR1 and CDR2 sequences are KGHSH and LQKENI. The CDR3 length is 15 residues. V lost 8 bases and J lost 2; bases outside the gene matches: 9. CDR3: CASQLGLAVQETQYF. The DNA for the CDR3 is TGTGCCAGCCAGCTGGGACTAGCCGTACAAGAGACCCAGTACTTC.

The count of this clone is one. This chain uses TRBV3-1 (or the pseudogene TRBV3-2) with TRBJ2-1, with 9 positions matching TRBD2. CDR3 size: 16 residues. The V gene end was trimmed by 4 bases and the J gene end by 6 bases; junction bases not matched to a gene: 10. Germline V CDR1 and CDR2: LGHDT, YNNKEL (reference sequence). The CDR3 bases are TGTGCCAGCAGCCCCCTCGCGGGGGGGGCGAGCAATGAGCAGTTCTTC. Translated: CASSPLAGGASNEQFF.

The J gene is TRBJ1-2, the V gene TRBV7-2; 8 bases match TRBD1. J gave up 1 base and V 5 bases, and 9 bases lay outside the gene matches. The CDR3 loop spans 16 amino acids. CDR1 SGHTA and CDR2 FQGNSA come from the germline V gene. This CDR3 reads CASSPKTGADNYGYTF. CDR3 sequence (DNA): TGTGCCAGCAGCCCGAAGACAGGGGCTGATAACTATGGCTACACCTTC. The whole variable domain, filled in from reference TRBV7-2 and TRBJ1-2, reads GAGVSQSPSNKVTEKGKDVELRCDPISGHTALYWYRQSLGQGLEFLIYFQGNSAPDKSGLPSDRFSAERTGGSVSTLTIQRTQQEDSAVYLCASSPKTGADNYGYTFGSGTRLTVV.

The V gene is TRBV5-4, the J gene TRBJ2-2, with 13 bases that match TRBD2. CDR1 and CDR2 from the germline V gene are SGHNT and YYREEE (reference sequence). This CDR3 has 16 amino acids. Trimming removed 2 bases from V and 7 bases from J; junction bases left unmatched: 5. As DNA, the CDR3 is TGTGCCAGCAGCTTTGGACTAGCGGGAGAAAACGGGGAGCTGTTTTTT. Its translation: CASSFGLAGENGELFF.

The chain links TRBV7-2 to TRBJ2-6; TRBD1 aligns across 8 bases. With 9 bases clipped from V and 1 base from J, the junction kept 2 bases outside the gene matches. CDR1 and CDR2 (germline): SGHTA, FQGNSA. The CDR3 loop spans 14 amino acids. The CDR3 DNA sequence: TGTGCCAGTACAGGGGGGTCTGGGGCCAACGTCCTGACTTTC. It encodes CASTGGSGANVLTF.

The CDR3 reads CASSPGTAHFGYTF. The CDR3 DNA reads TGTGCCAGCAGCCCGGGGACAGCACATTTTGGCTACACCTTC. The chain uses TRBV7-2 and TRBJ1-2, with 7 bases identical to TRBD1. J gave up 7 bases and V 5 bases, and 10 bases lay outside the gene matches. The CDR3 covers 14 residues. Per germline, CDR1 SGHTA and CDR2 FQGNSA.